This T cell receptor beta chain stems from a study of control samples from healthy donors and cancer patients. Assay: immunoSEQ multiplex PCR; the TCRdb copy retains only in-frame clones and omits some. The table shows 20,000 to 25,000 clones, with more than 75% occurring only once. The receptor's source is a woman aged 55 to 70 with head and neck cancer. Sequences were obtained from PBMCs.

The CDR3 nucleotides are TGCGCCAGCAGTGAGCCAGGGTGGCAACAGGGGATGAACACCGGGGAGCTGTTTTTT. Its protein is CASSEPGWQQGMNTGELFF. The chain joins TRBV10-2 to TRBJ2-2, with TRBD1 matching 7 bases. Germline CDR1 reads WSHSY; CDR2 reads SAAADI. The CDR3 spans 19 residues. V lost 2 bases and J lost 1; bases outside the gene matches: 13.